The 18 T cell receptor beta chains below all came from one sample that was sequenced in a study of cytomegalovirus exposure and HLA in healthy donors (dated by TCRdb to 2016 to 2017). Libraries were built with the immunoSEQ multiplex PCR assay. TCRdb retrieved this table from immuneACCESS and kept in-frame rearrangements only. Not all clones are present; in checked studies, unresolved V genes account for under half, and no reason is known for the remainder. Across this sample there are about 49,000 clones, with 92% seen only once. The ten largest account for almost 1.5% of the sample. Input material: PBMCs. All receptors derive from a young man in good health and CMV-seronegative.

The chain carries TRBV18 and TRBJ2-7; maybe TRBD1 (5 bases). Germline CDR1 is KGHSH and CDR2 is LQKENI. The CDR3 has 17 residues. V lost 1 base and J 3 bases, leaving 19 bases between the germline ends. The CDR3 is CASSPRPLDRANYEQYF. CDR3 DNA: TGTGCCAGCTCACCACGGCCCCTAGACAGAGCCAACTACGAGCAGTACTTC. The full variable domain, in which reference TRBV18 and TRBJ2-7 provide the parts outside the CDR3, is NAGVMQNPRHLVRRRGQEARLRCSPMKGHSHVYWYRQLPEEGLKFMVYLQKENIIDESGMPKERFSAEFPKEGPSILRIQQVVRGDSAAYFCASSPRPLDRANYEQYFGPGTRLTVT.

This chain connects TRBV30 to TRBJ1-1; D perhaps matches TRBD1 (5 bases). Per the germline V gene, CDR1 is GTSNPN and CDR2 is SVGIG (reference sequence). This CDR3 region has 16 residues. V was pared by 4 bases and J by 3 bases, with 21 bases between. CDR3 sequence (DNA): TGTGCCTGGAACGGGCAGGGTATAGGGAAGGACACTGAAGCTTTCTTT. Protein: CAWNGQGIGKDTEAFF.

The CDR3 spells CASSYQSGADGYTF. In nucleotides, the CDR3 is TGTGCCAGCAGTTACCAGTCAGGGGCGGATGGCTACACCTTC. V gene TRBV6-6 combines with J gene TRBJ1-2, with D possibly TRBD1 on 6 matching bases. This CDR3 comprises 14 residues. V shed 2 bases and J shed 6 bases, with 13 bases lying between them. The germline CDR1 and CDR2 sequences are MNHNY and SVGAGI (reference sequence).

This chain joins TRBV5-1 and TRBJ2-1; 8 bases fit TRBD2. This CDR3 comprises 16 residues. The germline V gene has CDR1 SGHRS and CDR2 YFSETQ. V lost 4 bases and J lost 9; bases outside the gene matches: 15. The CDR3 sequence: CASSPGLAKTYGEQFF. As DNA, the CDR3 is TGCGCCAGCAGCCCCGGACTAGCCAAGACCTACGGTGAGCAGTTCTTC. Variable domain in full (rest from reference TRBV5-1 and TRBJ2-1): KAGVTQTPRYLIKTRGQQVTLSCSPISGHRSVSWYQQTPGQGLQFLFEYFSETQRNKGNFPGRFSGRQFSNSRSEMNVSTLELGDSALYLCASSPGLAKTYGEQFFGPGTRLTVL.

The J gene is TRBJ2-3, the V gene TRBV2, with 11 bases identical to TRBD2. After removal of 5 bases from V and 1 base from J, the junction contained 2 bases not matched to a gene. CDR3 length: 15 residues. In germline, CDR1 is SNHLY, CDR2 FYNNEI. The DNA of the CDR3 is TGTGCCAGCAGTATACTAGCGGGAGGCACAGATACGCAGTATTTT. It codes for CASSILAGGTDTQYF.

The rearrangement links TRBV9 to TRBJ2-3; 13 nucleotides agree with TRBD2. CDR1 SGDLS and CDR2 YYNGEE come from the germline V gene. V lost 6 bases and J lost 4; bases outside the gene matches: 8. CDR3 length equals 16 residues. The CDR3 reads CASNRLAGGISDTQYF. The CDR3 DNA reads as TGTGCCAGCAACCGACTAGCGGGAGGTATTTCAGATACGCAGTATTTT.

This chain links TRBV13 with TRBJ1-2; tentatively, D is TRBD1 (6 bases). CDR3 length equals 13 residues. The ends were cut back, 2 bases at V and 4 bases at J, with 8 bases in the middle. CDR1 PRHDT and CDR2 FYEKMQ come from the germline V gene (reference sequence). The chain's CDR3 is CASSLRTAYGYTF. The CDR3 nucleotides read TGTGCCAGCAGCTTAAGGACAGCCTATGGCTACACCTTC.

Here the CDR3 DNA reads TGTGCCAGCTCAAGTAGCGGGAGCACAGATACGCAGTATTTT. Its protein product is CASSSSGSTDTQYF. The chain carries TRBV18 and TRBJ2-3, with 7 positions matching TRBD2. This CDR3 region has 14 residues. After removal of 5 bases from V and 0 bases from J, the junction contained 2 bases not matched to a gene. From germline, CDR1 is KGHSH and CDR2 LQKENI.

This chain links TRBV7-2 with TRBJ1-2; D not certain. The germline V and J ends were trimmed by 5 bases and 0 bases, with 10 bases remaining between them. This CDR3 spans 14 amino acids. Germline CDR1 SGHTA, CDR2 FQGNSA. The CDR3 protein is CASSKRGTNYGYTF. The CDR3 DNA sequence: TGTGCCAGCAGCAAACGGGGAACTAACTATGGCTACACCTTC.

The chain links TRBV19 to TRBJ2-7, with a weak D call TRBD1 (6 bases). This CDR3 comprises 17 residues. CDR1 and CDR2 from the germline V gene are LNHDA and SQIVND (reference sequence). The V end was cut by 4 bases, the J end by 0 bases, with 19 bases between. The CDR3 DNA sequence: TGTGCCAGTAGTACTTCTTCCGGGACATACAGCTCCTACGAGCAGTACTTC. Residues: CASSTSSGTYSSYEQYF.

This chain connects TRBV10-3 to TRBJ2-7; 8 bases are a match to TRBD1. V gave up 7 bases and J gave up 3 bases; unmatched junction bases: 11. The CDR3 is made up of 15 amino acids. CDR1 ENHRY and CDR2 SYGVKD come from the germline V gene. CDR3 residues: CAITLRDRRIYEQYF. CDR3 sequence (DNA): TGTGCCATCACTTTAAGGGACAGGAGGATCTACGAGCAGTACTTC.

CDR3 amino acids: CAISESYRGFDQPQHF. Here the CDR3 DNA reads TGTGCCATCAGTGAGTCGTACAGGGGGTTTGATCAGCCCCAGCATTTT. The J gene is TRBJ1-5, the V gene TRBV10-3, with 8 bases identical to TRBD1. V was pared by 0 bases and J by 5 bases, with 6 bases of the junction left unmatched. The CDR3 extends over 16 amino acids. Germline loops: CDR1 ENHRY, CDR2 SYGVKD.

The chain combines TRBV7-2 with TRBJ2-7; the match to TRBD1 covers 9 bases. This CDR3 region has 14 residues. Germline assignment: CDR1 SGHTA and CDR2 FQGNSA. Trimming removed 3 bases from V and 3 bases from J; junction bases left unmatched: 3. This CDR3 is CASSFRDRVYEQYF. The CDR3 DNA sequence: TGTGCCAGCAGCTTCCGGGACAGGGTCTACGAGCAGTACTTC.

The chain combines TRBV11-2 with TRBJ2-2, with D perhaps matching TRBD1 (6 bases). The CDR3 loop spans 18 amino acids. V lost 1 base and J lost 1, with 16 bases in between. Germline lookup yields CDR1 SGHAT and CDR2 FQNNGV. CDR3: CASSLGTPQGRNTGELFF. For the CDR3, the DNA is TGTGCCAGCAGCTTAGGGACCCCGCAGGGGAGGAACACCGGGGAGCTGTTTTTT.

This clone is labeled as medium-sized. The genes are TRBV5-4 and TRBJ2-1, with 11 bases lining up with TRBD2. J was trimmed by 6 bases and V by 4 bases; bases with no gene match: 15. CDR1 SGHNT and CDR2 YYREEE come from the germline V gene (reference sequence). The CDR3 totals 18 residues. As DNA, the CDR3 is TGTGCCAGCAGCCAGCTAGCGGGAGGAGCCGGGGTCGGCAATGAGCAGTTCTTC. This translates into CASSQLAGGAGVGNEQFF.

The chain carries TRBV5-4 and TRBJ2-5, with TRBD2 identical over 7 bases. Germline trimming cut 0 bases from V and 5 bases from J; bases unmatched to any gene: 7. Germline assignment: CDR1 SGHNT and CDR2 YYREEE (reference sequence). The CDR3 consists of 15 residues. CDR3 amino acids: CASSLGGSGSETQYF. In DNA, the CDR3 is TGTGCCAGCAGCTTGGGGGGTAGCGGGTCTGAGACCCAGTACTTC. The whole variable domain, remainder taken from reference TRBV5-4 and TRBJ2-5, is ETGVTQSPTHLIKTRGQQVTLRCSSQSGHNTVSWYQQALGQGPQFIFQYYREEENGRGNFPPRFSGLQFPNYSSELNVNALELDDSALYLCASSLGGSGSETQYFGPGTRLLVL.

This sequence joins TRBV18 and TRBJ2-1; D gene ambiguous. There are 14 residues in the CDR3. The V end lost 2 bases, the J end lost 2 bases, and 7 bases lay between the germline ends. CDR1 and CDR2 (germline): KGHSH, LQKENI. CDR3 loop: CASSPAPTYNEQFF. CDR3 DNA sequence: TGTGCCAGCTCACCAGCGCCTACCTACAATGAGCAGTTCTTC.

This rearrangement joins TRBV5-6 to TRBJ1-1; the match to TRBD1 covers 7 bases. Germline V gives CDR1 SGHDT, CDR2 YYEEEE. The CDR3 has 13 amino acids. V trimming: 4 bases; J trimming: 6 bases; junction bases outside the gene matches: 6. The CDR3 bases are TGTGCCAGCAGCCGGCACAGGGGCGCTGAAGCTTTCTTT. Its translation is CASSRHRGAEAFF.